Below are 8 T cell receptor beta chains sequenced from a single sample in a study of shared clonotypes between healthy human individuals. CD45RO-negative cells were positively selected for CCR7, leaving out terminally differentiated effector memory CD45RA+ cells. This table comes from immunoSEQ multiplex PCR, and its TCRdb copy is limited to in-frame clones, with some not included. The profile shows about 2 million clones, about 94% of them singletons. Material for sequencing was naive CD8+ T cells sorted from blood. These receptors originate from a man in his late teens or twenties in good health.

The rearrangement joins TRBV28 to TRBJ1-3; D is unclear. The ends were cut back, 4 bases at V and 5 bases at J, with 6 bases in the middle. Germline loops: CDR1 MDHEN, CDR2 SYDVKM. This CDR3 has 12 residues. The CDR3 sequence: CASSYTRNTIYF. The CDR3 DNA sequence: TGTGCCAGCAGTTATACAAGAAACACCATATATTTT.

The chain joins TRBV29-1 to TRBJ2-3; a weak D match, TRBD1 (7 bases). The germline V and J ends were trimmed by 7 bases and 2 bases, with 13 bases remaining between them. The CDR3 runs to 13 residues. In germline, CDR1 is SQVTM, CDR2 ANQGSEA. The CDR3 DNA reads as TGCAGCGGGGCAGGGGGGCCCACAGATACGCAGTATTTT. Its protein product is CSGAGGPTDTQYF.

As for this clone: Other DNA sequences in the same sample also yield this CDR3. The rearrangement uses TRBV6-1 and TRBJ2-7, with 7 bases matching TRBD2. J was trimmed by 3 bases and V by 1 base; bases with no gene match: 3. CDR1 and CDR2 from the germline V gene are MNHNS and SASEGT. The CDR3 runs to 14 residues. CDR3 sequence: CASSEGGTNYEQYF. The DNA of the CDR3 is TGTGCCAGCAGTGAAGGCGGGACTAACTACGAGCAGTACTTC.

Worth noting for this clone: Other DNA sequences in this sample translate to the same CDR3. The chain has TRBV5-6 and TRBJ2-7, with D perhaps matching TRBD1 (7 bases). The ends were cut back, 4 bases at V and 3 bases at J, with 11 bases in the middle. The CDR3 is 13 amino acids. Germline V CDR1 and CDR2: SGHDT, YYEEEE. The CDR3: CASSDRDFYEQYF. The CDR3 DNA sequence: TGTGCCAGCAGCGACAGGGACTTCTACGAGCAGTACTTC.

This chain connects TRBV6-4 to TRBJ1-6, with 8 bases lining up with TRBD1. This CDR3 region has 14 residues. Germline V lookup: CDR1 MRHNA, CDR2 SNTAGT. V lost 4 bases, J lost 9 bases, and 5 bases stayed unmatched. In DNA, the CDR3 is TGTGCCAGCAGTGCGACAGGGGTTGGTTCACCCCTCCACTTT. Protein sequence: CASSATGVGSPLHF.

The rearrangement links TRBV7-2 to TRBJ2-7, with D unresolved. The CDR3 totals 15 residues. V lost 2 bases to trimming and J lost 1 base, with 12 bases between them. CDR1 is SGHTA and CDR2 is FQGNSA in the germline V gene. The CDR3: CASSLWFDGSYEQYF. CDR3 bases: TGTGCCAGCAGCTTATGGTTTGACGGTTCCTACGAGCAGTACTTC. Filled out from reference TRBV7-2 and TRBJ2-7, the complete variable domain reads GAGVSQSPSNKVTEKGKDVELRCDPISGHTALYWYRQSLGQGLEFLIYFQGNSAPDKSGLPSDRFSAERTGGSVSTLTIQRTQQEDSAVYLCASSLWFDGSYEQYFGPGTRLTVT.

The CDR3 sequence is CAWSVQEDGYTF. The CDR3, as DNA: TGTGCCTGGAGTGTACAAGAGGATGGCTACACCTTC. This rearrangement joins TRBV30 to TRBJ1-2; unclear D gene. Trimming removed 0 bases at V and 6 bases at J, with 8 bases between. Germline V gene data show CDR1 as GTSNPN and CDR2 as SVGIG (reference sequence). The CDR3 is 12 residues long.

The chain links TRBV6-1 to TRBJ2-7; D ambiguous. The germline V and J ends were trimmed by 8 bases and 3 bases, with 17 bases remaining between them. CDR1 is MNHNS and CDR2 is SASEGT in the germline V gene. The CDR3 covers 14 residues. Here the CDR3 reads CASRAVETGYEQYF. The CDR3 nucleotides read TGTGCCAGCCGGGCGGTGGAAACCGGCTACGAGCAGTACTTC.